This entry concerns a single T cell receptor (beta chain). Its target is not known. Using immunoSEQ multiplex PCR, the repertoire was profiled, and TCRdb retains in-frame clones only, with some absent. The sample yields 100,000 to 110,000 clones, 85% to 95% seen once. V lost 10 bases and J 0 bases, leaving 6 bases between the germline ends. The germline V gene has CDR1 MDHEN and CDR2 SYDVKM. This CDR3 spans 11 amino acids. This entry is derived from a study of T cell responses to AZD1222 COVID-19 vaccine. Study outcomes and limitations: Repertoires were obtained solely post-peak T cell response.

The chain has TRBV28 and TRBJ1-2, with no clear D. This receptor was obtained from an adult in good health. Source: peripheral blood, taken on day 0 of AZD1222 vaccination. In nucleotides, the CDR3 is TGTGCCATCCAGGCTAACTATGGCTACACCTTC. Its protein is CAIQANYGYTF.